Presented here are 3 T cell receptor beta chains from one specimen sequenced in a study of siplizumab effects on memory and regulatory T cells. The repertoire was sequenced with immunoSEQ multiplex PCR; TCRdb's copy has only in-frame clones and lacks some. The top ten hold approximately 1.5% of the sample, which has fewer than 85,000 clones, over 80% seen once. The sample consisted of Tregs sorted from blood. The receptors originated from a human donor in good health.

The chain carries TRBV6-5 and TRBJ2-7, with 10 positions matching TRBD1. The CDR3 has 16 amino acids. CDR1 is MNHEY and CDR2 is SVGAGI in the germline V gene. The V gene end was trimmed by 2 bases and the J gene end by 2 bases; junction bases not matched to a gene: 6. The CDR3 region has the DNA TGTGCCAGCAGTTACCGGGGGACAGGGGTACCCTACGAGCAGTACTTC. Translation: CASSYRGTGVPYEQYF.

The rearrangement joins TRBV6-1 to TRBJ1-2; D possibly corresponds to TRBD1 (6 bases). The CDR3 is 15 residues long. CDR1 is MNHNS, CDR2 SASEGT, per germline. Deletions cut 2 bases from V and 2 bases from J, with 12 bases between. The CDR3 spells CASSEFGGINYGYTF. CDR3 DNA sequence: TGTGCCAGCAGTGAATTCGGGGGCATAAACTATGGCTACACCTTC.

V gene TRBV19 combines with J gene TRBJ1-2, with TRBD1 matching over 7 bases. This CDR3 comprises 15 residues. V lost 5 bases, J lost 2 bases, and 8 bases stayed unmatched. Germline V gene sequence: CDR1 LNHDA, CDR2 SQIVND (reference sequence). This CDR3 reads CASSPTGQANYGYTF. CDR3 bases: TGTGCCAGTAGTCCCACAGGACAGGCGAACTATGGCTACACCTTC.